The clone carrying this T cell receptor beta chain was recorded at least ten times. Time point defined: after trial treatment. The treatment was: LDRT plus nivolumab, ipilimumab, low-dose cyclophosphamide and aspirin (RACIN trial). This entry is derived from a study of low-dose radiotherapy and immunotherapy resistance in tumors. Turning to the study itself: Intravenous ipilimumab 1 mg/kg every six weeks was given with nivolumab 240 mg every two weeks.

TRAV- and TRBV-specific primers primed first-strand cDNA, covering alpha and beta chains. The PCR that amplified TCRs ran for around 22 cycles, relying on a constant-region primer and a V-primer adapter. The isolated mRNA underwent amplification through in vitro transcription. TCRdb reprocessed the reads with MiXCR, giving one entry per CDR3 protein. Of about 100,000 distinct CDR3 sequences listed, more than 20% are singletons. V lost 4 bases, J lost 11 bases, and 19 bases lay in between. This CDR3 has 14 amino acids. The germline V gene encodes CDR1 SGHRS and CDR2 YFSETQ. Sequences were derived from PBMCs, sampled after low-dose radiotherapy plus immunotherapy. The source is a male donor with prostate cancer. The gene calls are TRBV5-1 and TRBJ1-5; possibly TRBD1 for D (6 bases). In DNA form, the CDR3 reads TGCGCCAGCAGCGCCGGAGAGGGGGGAGGAGCCCAGCATTTT. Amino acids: CASSAGEGGGAQHF. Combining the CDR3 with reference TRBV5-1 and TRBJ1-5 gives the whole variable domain KAGVTQTPRYLIKTRGQQVTLSCSPISGHRSVSWYQQTPGQGLQFLFEYFSETQRNKGNFPGRFSGRQFSNSRSEMNVSTLELGDSALYLCASSAGEGGGAQHFGDGTRLSIL.